This T cell receptor (beta chain) was sequenced in a study of control samples from healthy donors and cancer patients. Clones were read by immunoSEQ multiplex PCR, and TCRdb kept only the in-frame ones, dropping some. The sample has about 130,000 clones, 80% to 95% seen once. This clone was seen a single time. CDR3 size: 14 residues. Per the germline V gene, CDR1 is MNHEY and CDR2 is SVGAGI. V was pared by 6 bases and J by 0 bases, with 9 bases between. This TCR was recovered from a man aged 18-30 years in good health. The V and J genes are TRBV6-5 and TRBJ1-3; no clear D gene. The sequenced sample consisted of blood. The CDR3 coding sequence is TGTGCCAGCAGAGACACCTACTCTGGAAACACCATATATTTT. Protein: CASRDTYSGNTIYF.